One sample yielded the 11 T cell receptor beta chains listed below, sequenced in a study of CD8+ T cells in alopecia areata. RNA, once extracted, was reverse transcribed into cDNA for use as the sequencing template. The table came from immunoSEQ multiplex PCR; TCRdb's copy has only in-frame clones and leaves some out. The sample holds about 140,000 clones; roughly half are singletons and the top ten take approximately 0.99%. Sequenced here: CD4+ T cells sorted from blood, sampled at week 0. These receptors originate from a human donor with alopecia areata.

This rearrangement joins TRBV5-4 to TRBJ2-3; D is ambiguous. This CDR3 has 14 residues. Germline lookup yields CDR1 SGHNT and CDR2 YYREEE (reference sequence). Trimming removed 0 bases from V and 0 bases from J, with 5 bases in between. The CDR3 nucleotides are TGTGCCAGCAGCTTGGATTCTAGCACAGATACGCAGTATTTT. Protein product: CASSLDSSTDTQYF.

The rearrangement joins TRBV9 to TRBJ2-7, with D maybe TRBD2 (5 bases). V shed 0 bases and J shed 5 bases, with 9 bases lying between them. The CDR3 totals 13 residues. The germline CDR1 and CDR2 sequences are SGDLS and YYNGEE. The CDR3 spells CASSVAGSNEQYF. In nucleotides, the CDR3 is TGTGCCAGCAGCGTAGCGGGGAGCAACGAGCAGTACTTC.

This rearrangement joins TRBV11-2 to TRBJ2-3; 11 bases agree with TRBD2. The CDR3 has 18 residues. Germline V gene data show CDR1 as SGHAT and CDR2 as FQNNGV. V lost 7 bases, J lost 3 bases, and 15 bases stayed unmatched. CDR3: CASTLIAGGPKPTDTQYF. In DNA, the CDR3 is TGTGCCAGCACCCTAATAGCGGGAGGGCCCAAACCGACAGATACGCAGTATTTT. Together with reference TRBV11-2 and TRBJ2-3, the CDR3 gives the full variable domain: EAGVAQSPRYKIIEKRQSVAFWCNPISGHATLYWYQQILGQGPKLLIQFQNNGVVDDSQLPKDRFSAERLKGVDSTLKIQPAKLEDSAVYLCASTLIAGGPKPTDTQYFGPGTRLTVL.

The rearrangement joins TRBV7-8 to TRBJ2-5; D is uncertain. This CDR3 spans 14 amino acids. V was trimmed by 5 bases and J by 1 base, leaving 11 bases between them. Germline V gives CDR1 SGHVS, CDR2 FQNEAQ. The CDR3 region has the DNA TGTGCCAGCAGCCCGTCGACTGTCCAAGAGACCCAGTACTTC. This translates into CASSPSTVQETQYF.

This clone was observed a single time. The chain couples TRBV11-1 to TRBJ2-1; 10 nucleotides line up with TRBD2. Germline lookup yields CDR1 SGHAT and CDR2 FQDESV (reference sequence). After removal of 3 bases from V and 3 bases from J, the junction contained 2 bases not matched to a gene. This CDR3 has 15 residues. The CDR3 DNA sequence: TGTGCCAGCAGCTTTCTAGCGGGAGTCTACAATGAGCAGTTCTTC. Its protein is CASSFLAGVYNEQFF.

A word on this clone: Different DNA sequences within this sample yield the same CDR3. This chain's CDR3 is CASSLDYTDTQYF. CDR3 DNA sequence: TGTGCCAGCAGCTTAGATTACACAGATACGCAGTATTTT. The rearrangement joins TRBV7-3 to TRBJ2-3, with D unresolved. This CDR3 has 13 amino acids. Germline V lookup: CDR1 SGHTA, CDR2 FQGTGA. Trimming removed 2 bases at V and 2 bases at J, with 5 bases between. Combining the CDR3 with reference TRBV7-3 and TRBJ2-3 gives the whole variable domain GAGVSQTPSNKVTEKGKYVELRCDPISGHTALYWYRQSLGQGPEFLIYFQGTGAADDSGLPNDRFFAVRPEGSVSTLKIQRTERGDSAVYLCASSLDYTDTQYFGPGTRLTVL.

In DNA form, the CDR3 reads TGTGCCAGCAGTTATCGGAGGGTTGGAAAACTGTTTTTT. This sequence encodes CASSYRRVGKLFF. The chain couples TRBV6-5 to TRBJ1-4, with D unresolved. CDR1 is MNHEY, CDR2 SVGAGI, per germline. Trimming took 3 bases from V and 10 from J, leaving 12 bases between them. The CDR3 runs to 13 residues.

The chain carries TRBV20-1 and TRBJ1-1; D gene ambiguous. Trimming pared 8 bases from V and 1 base from J, leaving 8 bases between. The CDR3 totals 11 residues. Germline V gene sequence: CDR1 DFQATT, CDR2 SNEGSKA (reference sequence). CDR3 in amino acids: CSPSKNTEAFF. DNA of the CDR3: TGCAGTCCATCAAAGAACACTGAAGCTTTCTTT.

The genes are TRBV29-1 and TRBJ2-3; a weak D match, TRBD2 (5 bases). Germline assignment: CDR1 SQVTM and CDR2 ANQGSEA. With 0 bases removed from V and 2 bases from J, the gap between germline ends came to 12 bases. This CDR3 has 15 amino acids. The CDR3 nucleotides are TGCAGCGTTGAAGAAAGGAGGACGGACACAGATACGCAGTATTTT. Translation gives CSVEERRTDTDTQYF.

This clone was recorded only once. The rearrangement uses TRBV30 and TRBJ2-5, with 10 positions matching TRBD1. The CDR3 runs to 14 residues. The germline V gene has CDR1 GTSNPN and CDR2 SVGIG (reference sequence). Trimming at V came to 1 base and at J to 2 bases, leaving 1 base not matched to a gene. For the CDR3, the DNA is TGTGCCTGGAGTGGGGACAGGGGACAAGAGACCCAGTACTTC. Translation gives CAWSGDRGQETQYF.

This clone came up a few times. The chain has TRBV4-1 and TRBJ1-2, with 8 bases aligning to TRBD1. The junction had 8 bases not matched to a gene; V was cut back by 2 bases and J by 6 bases. The CDR3 has 15 residues. CDR1 MGHRA and CDR2 YSYEKL come from the germline V gene. As DNA, the CDR3 is TGCGCCAGCAGCCAACCGGACAGGGTCGGAAATGGCTACACCTTC. As protein: CASSQPDRVGNGYTF.